A single sample gave rise to the 11 T cell receptor beta chains below, sequenced in a study of shared clonotypes between healthy human individuals. Clones were sequenced by immunoSEQ multiplex PCR, and TCRdb holds only the in-frame ones, with some missing. Altogether about 960,000 clones are present, roughly 72% being singletons, with the ten largest covering about 1.5%. The sequencing input was memory CD4+ T cells sorted from blood. Subset noted: CD45RA-negative fraction. These receptors all come from a man between 18 and 35 years old in good health.

The V and J genes are TRBV23-1 and TRBJ2-1; a weak D match, TRBD2 (7 bases). TRBV23-1 is known as an ORF, though its function is uncertain. This CDR3 is 17 amino acids long. V dropped 0 bases and J dropped 1 base, with 13 bases sitting between them. The CDR3 DNA sequence: TGCGCCAGCAGTCAATCGGGGGGGCGGTCTTCCTACAATGAGCAGTTCTTC. Its translation is CASSQSGGRSSYNEQFF.

Note on this clone: The same CDR3 is also encoded by other DNA sequences in this sample. The rearrangement uses TRBV7-2 and TRBJ1-1; 9 nucleotides match TRBD1. Trimming cost V 2 bases and J 2 bases; bases outside gene matches: 0. The CDR3 runs to 14 residues. Germline V CDR1 and CDR2: SGHTA, FQGNSA. CDR3 amino acids: CASSLTGGNTEAFF. The CDR3 coding sequence is TGTGCCAGCAGCTTAACAGGGGGCAACACTGAAGCTTTCTTT.

The chain joins TRBV7-2 to TRBJ1-2, with D possibly being TRBD1 (5 bases). The CDR3 consists of 14 residues. Germline V CDR1 and CDR2: SGHTA, FQGNSA. With 3 bases removed from V and 2 bases from J, the gap between germline ends came to 10 bases. DNA of the CDR3: TGTGCCAGCAGCTTCGGCCCAGGGAACTATGGCTACACCTTC. Its protein product is CASSFGPGNYGYTF.

The chain links TRBV18 to TRBJ2-7; 7 bases map to TRBD2. V trimming: 5 bases; J trimming: 0 bases; junction bases outside the gene matches: 10. Germline CDR1 KGHSH, CDR2 LQKENI. There are 16 residues in the CDR3. The CDR3 nucleotides read TGTGCCAGCTCAGCTATTGGAGCGGGGAGCTCCTACGAGCAGTACTTC. Its translation is CASSAIGAGSSYEQYF.

There are a few counts of this clone. Additional DNA sequences in this sample encode the identical CDR3. The gene calls are TRBV30 and TRBJ1-1; D is undetermined. This CDR3 is built from 11 residues. The V gene's germline CDR1 is GTSNPN and CDR2 SVGIG (reference sequence). The V gene lost 2 bases and the J gene lost 4 bases, with 5 bases spanning the gap. CDR3 amino acids: CAWSSGTEAFF. The CDR3 DNA reads TGTGCCTGGAGTAGTGGCACTGAAGCTTTCTTT.

This chain uses TRBV7-8 with TRBJ2-2; 7 nucleotides match TRBD2. This CDR3 has 15 amino acids. With 5 bases clipped from V and 4 bases from J, the junction kept 7 bases outside the gene matches. Germline CDR1 and CDR2: SGHVS and FQNEAQ. CDR3 coding DNA: TGTGCCAGCAGCCCCTCAAGCGGGACCACCGGGGAGCTGTTTTTT. This codes for CASSPSSGTTGELFF.

The chain employs TRBV6-6 and TRBJ1-3; D uncertain. From germline, CDR1 is MNHNY and CDR2 SVGAGI (reference sequence). The CDR3 is 13 amino acids. Trimming pared 8 bases from V and 2 bases from J, leaving 10 bases between. CDR3 nucleotide sequence: TGTGCCAGCTCCACGGAGGCTGGAAACACCATATATTTT. Encoded protein: CASSTEAGNTIYF.

Regarding this clone: This same CDR3 is encoded by further DNA sequences in the sample. V is TRBV7-8 and J is TRBJ1-6; D ambiguous. Trimming removed 1 base at V and 7 bases at J, with 8 bases between. This CDR3 contains 14 residues. CDR1 SGHVS and CDR2 FQNEAQ come from the germline V gene. CDR3 residues: CASSLGAGNSPLHF. CDR3 bases: TGTGCCAGCAGCTTAGGGGCAGGAAATTCACCCCTCCACTTT.

The V gene is TRBV4-3, the J gene TRBJ2-5, with unresolved D. Near its end, the DNA agrees better with TRBJ2-7, so the J call may be wrong. The germline CDR1 and CDR2 sequences are LGHNA and YSLEER. CDR3 size: 15 residues. CDR3 residues: CASSQDRASLYEQYF. The CDR3 nucleotides are TGCGCCAGCAGCCAAGATCGGGCCAGCCTGTACGAGCAGTACTTC.

This chain joins TRBV4-3 and TRBJ2-7, with 7 positions matching TRBD1. The CDR3 runs to 15 residues. Germline CDR1 reads LGHNA; CDR2 reads YSLEER. The junction had 5 bases not matched to a gene; V was cut back by 0 bases and J by 3 bases. The CDR3 coding sequence is TGCGCCAGCAGCCAAGAAAAGGGGGCAAGCTACGAGCAGTACTTC. Its protein is CASSQEKGASYEQYF.

The chain has TRBV10-3 and TRBJ1-2; no clear D. V shed 6 bases and J shed 6 bases, with 29 bases lying between them. Germline-derived CDR1 and CDR2 are ENHRY and SYGVKD. The CDR3 has 18 residues. The CDR3 nucleotides read TGTGCCATCAGCGACTACACTCGCCGGGGAGGAGAATTGGATGGCTACACCTTC. Protein sequence: CAISDYTRRGGELDGYTF.